The 15 T cell receptor beta chains presented below share a single source sample, sequenced in a study of blood T cell repertoires in COVID-19 (dated by TCRdb to 2018 to 2020). The protocol used for the library was the immunoSEQ multiplex PCR assay. The clones in this table, taken by TCRdb from immuneACCESS, are in-frame only. Not every clone is retained; where verified, under half of the shortfall comes from an unresolved V gene, and the cause of the rest is unknown. This sample gives about 280,000 clones in total; 70% to 90% of them show up just once. The ten largest clones capture approximately 2.2% of the sample. Sequenced material: peripheral blood. The receptors were gathered from a woman under 40 who had recovered from COVID-19.

CDR3 bases: TGTGCCAGCAGTCCCGGGACATCTGGCGGCTACACCTTC. Encoded protein: CASSPGTSGGYTF. The chain employs TRBV2 and TRBJ1-2; possibly TRBD1 for D (6 bases). From germline, CDR1 is SNHLY and CDR2 FYNNEI. The germline V and J ends were trimmed by 5 bases and 8 bases, with 15 bases remaining between them. The CDR3 sequence is 13 residues long.

The chain is built from TRBV5-1 and TRBJ1-1, with D possibly matching TRBD1 (6 bases). CDR1 SGHRS and CDR2 YFSETQ come from the germline V gene. V lost 7 bases and J lost 1, with 14 bases in between. This CDR3 region has 14 residues. For the CDR3, the DNA is TGCGCCAGCTCCCGTTGGGGACAGAACACTGAAGCTTTCTTT. This gives the protein CASSRWGQNTEAFF.

This chain connects TRBV14 to TRBJ2-7; a weak D match, TRBD2 (6 bases). Trimming took off 7 bases at V and 6 bases at J, with 22 bases between the two ends. The CDR3 runs to 15 residues. Germline CDR1 is SGHDN and CDR2 is FVKESK. For the CDR3, the DNA is TGTGCCAGCAAGACAGTTCATGGAGGAGGGCTCGAGCAGTACTTC. This translates into CASKTVHGGGLEQYF.

The chain joins TRBV11-3 to TRBJ2-6, with D possibly TRBD1 on 6 matching bases. Germline values: CDR1 SGHNT, CDR2 YENEEA. This CDR3 has 17 residues. V was cut by 5 bases and J by 3 bases, with 17 bases left in between. DNA for the CDR3: TGTGCCAGCAGCCCCGCCAGGGGTTTGTATGGGGCCAACGTCCTGACTTTC. Its translation is CASSPARGLYGANVLTF.

J is TRBJ1-3 and V is TRBV4-2, with D possibly matching TRBD1 (6 bases). Per the germline V gene, CDR1 is LGHNA and CDR2 is YNFKEQ. The CDR3 totals 18 residues. Between the trimmed V and J ends, which lost 9 bases and 0 bases, there was a span of 24 bases. CDR3: CASTYLGGGANSGNTIYF. In nucleotides, the CDR3 is TGTGCCAGTACATATTTGGGGGGGGGCGCGAACTCTGGAAACACCATATATTTT.

V is TRBV28 and J is TRBJ1-6, with a tentative D call TRBD1 (6 bases). Germline CDR1 and CDR2: MDHEN and SYDVKM. The CDR3 runs 14 residues. Trimming stripped 6 bases from V and 5 bases from J, with 11 bases between. Here the CDR3 reads CASRTGSHNSPLHF. The CDR3 nucleotides read TGTGCCAGCAGAACAGGGTCCCATAATTCACCCCTCCACTTT.

The sample holds a few counts of this clone. This chain joins TRBV2 and TRBJ1-5; 8 nucleotides match TRBD1. Trimming cost V 4 bases and J 1 base; bases outside gene matches: 6. The germline CDR1 and CDR2 sequences are SNHLY and FYNNEI. This CDR3 has 16 residues. DNA of the CDR3: TGTGCCAGCAGTGTGATTAGACAGGGGAGCAATCAGCCCCAGCATTTT. This translates into CASSVIRQGSNQPQHF.

The chain links TRBV12-5 to TRBJ1-5, with TRBD1 identical over 8 bases. V lost 0 bases to trimming and J lost 2 bases; unmatched junction nucleotides: 18. Germline CDR1 and CDR2: LGHNT and FRNRAP. The CDR3 has 21 residues. The CDR3 sequence: CASGLVSWTGRALEGNQPQHF. CDR3 bases: TGTGCTAGTGGTTTGGTATCCTGGACAGGGAGGGCATTAGAAGGCAATCAGCCCCAGCATTTT.

The V gene is TRBV12-3 or TRBV12-4, the J gene TRBJ2-7; no definite D call. This CDR3 is built from 12 residues. Trimming shortened V by 3 bases and J by 9 bases, and 12 bases separated the two germline ends. The CDR3 region is CASSFGGIGQYF. In DNA form, the CDR3 reads TGTGCCAGCAGTTTTGGTGGTATCGGGCAGTACTTC.

In DNA form, the CDR3 reads TGTGCCAGCAGTTCCAACCGACAGGCTATCCTCCACTTT. It encodes CASSSNRQAILHF. This rearrangement joins TRBV6-5 to TRBJ1-6, with D maybe TRBD1 (6 bases). Trimming removed 4 bases at V and 15 bases at J, with 16 bases between. The CDR3 loop spans 13 amino acids. Germline V gene lookup returns CDR1 MNHEY and CDR2 SVGAGI.

The chain recombines TRBV5-6 with TRBJ2-7; possibly TRBD1 for D (6 bases). Germline V lookup: CDR1 SGHDT, CDR2 YYEEEE. The CDR3 runs 16 residues. V lost 0 bases, J lost 4 bases, and 17 bases lay in between. The CDR3 spells CASSLGLGVRGYEQYF. CDR3 coding DNA: TGTGCCAGCAGCTTGGGACTCGGGGTCAGGGGTTACGAGCAGTACTTC. The complete variable domain, with remaining parts taken from reference TRBV5-6 and TRBJ2-7, reads DAGVTQSPTHLIKTRGQQVTLRCSPKSGHDTVSWYQQALGQGPQFIFQYYEEEERQRGNFPDRFSGHQFPNYSSELNVNALLLGDSALYLCASSLGLGVRGYEQYFGPGTRLTVT.

This chain links TRBV18 with TRBJ2-1; no clear D gene. CDR1 is KGHSH and CDR2 is LQKENI in the germline V gene. Trimming pared 0 bases from V and 6 bases from J, leaving 6 bases between. The CDR3 loop spans 13 amino acids. The CDR3 sequence: CASSPPSGNEQFF. As DNA, the CDR3 is TGTGCCAGCTCACCACCGTCAGGCAATGAGCAGTTCTTC.

The CDR3 loop reads CALGGEGPADNEQFF. The CDR3 DNA follows: TGTGCACTTGGGGGCGAGGGGCCGGCGGACAATGAGCAGTTCTTC. The chain links TRBV7-2 to TRBJ2-1; maybe TRBD1 (6 bases). CDR1 SGHTA and CDR2 FQGNSA come from the germline V gene. The CDR3 sequence is 15 residues long.

The chain combines TRBV12-5 with TRBJ2-1; D perhaps matches TRBD2 (7 bases). V lost 2 bases and J 4 bases, leaving 12 bases between the germline ends. CDR1 and CDR2 (germline): LGHNT, FRNRAP. The CDR3 length is 15 residues. In DNA form, the CDR3 reads TGTGCTAGTGGTTTGTTAGGGGGGGGATACAATGAGCAGTTCTTC. It codes for CASGLLGGGYNEQFF.

The gene calls are TRBV5-1 and TRBJ2-2; TRBD1 is a possible D gene (5 bases). The germline CDR1 and CDR2 sequences are SGHRS and YFSETQ. This CDR3 has 14 amino acids. Trimming cost V 5 bases and J 4 bases, with 12 bases left between them. This chain's CDR3 is CASSYDRGTGELFF. CDR3 coding DNA: TGCGCCAGCAGTTACGACAGAGGCACCGGGGAGCTGTTTTTT.